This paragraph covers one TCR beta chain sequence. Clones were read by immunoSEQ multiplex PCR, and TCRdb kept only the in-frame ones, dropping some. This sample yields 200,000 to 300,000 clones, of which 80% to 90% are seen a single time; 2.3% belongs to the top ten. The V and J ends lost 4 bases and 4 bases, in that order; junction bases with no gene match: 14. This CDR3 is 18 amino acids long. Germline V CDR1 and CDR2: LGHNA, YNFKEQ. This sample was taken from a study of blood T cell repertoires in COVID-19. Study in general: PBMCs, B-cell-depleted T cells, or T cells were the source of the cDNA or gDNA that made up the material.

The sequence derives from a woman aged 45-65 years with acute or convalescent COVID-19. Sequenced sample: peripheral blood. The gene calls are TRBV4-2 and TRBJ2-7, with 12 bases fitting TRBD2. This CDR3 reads CASSLVVGGLAGLYEQYF. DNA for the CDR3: TGTGCCAGCAGCCTGGTTGTGGGCGGACTAGCGGGATTATACGAGCAGTACTTC.